This TCR beta chain is drawn from a study of shared T cell receptors in the human thymus. The method was immunoSEQ multiplex PCR; TCRdb's version includes in-frame clones alone and lacks a portion of them. The sample lists approximately 760,000 clones; approximately 85% were seen once. This CDR3 has 12 residues. V was trimmed by 2 bases and J by 7 bases, leaving 6 bases between them. Germline assignment: CDR1 MNHNS and CDR2 SASEGT. These data were also filed under a second study, of human thymus T cells. In that study: Corrective surgery for congenital heart defects was being performed on the healthy Finnish infants who served as donors. Resections that were taken during corrective heart surgery supplied the thymus tissue. Apparent skewing of V and J gene usage characterized both thymic and blood repertoires. In unrelated individuals, thymic repertoires overlapped highly, according to related research.

Sequencing was done on a sample of thymocytes. The chain carries TRBV6-1 and TRBJ1-5; D is unclear. This TCR was recovered from a girl under three years old with a congenital heart defect. The CDR3 DNA is TGTGCCAGCAGTGAAAGCCCCCAGCCCCAGCATTTT. As protein: CASSESPQPQHF.